This T cell receptor (beta chain) was documented in a study of T cell responses to AZD1222 COVID-19 vaccine. The trim removed 1 base at V and 0 bases at J, leaving 1 base unmatched. The CDR3 has 15 residues. The germline V gene encodes CDR1 MNHNS and CDR2 SASEGT. The repertoire was sequenced with immunoSEQ multiplex PCR; TCRdb's copy has only in-frame clones and lacks some. The repertoire has about 110,000 clones, about 94% of them found once; the top ten carry approximately 2.2%. A few counts support this clone. The V and J genes are TRBV6-1 and TRBJ2-7; 9 bases agree with TRBD2. This TCR was sampled from an adult in good health. The sample here was peripheral blood, taken on day 0 of AZD1222 vaccination. The CDR3 spells CASSEEAGGSYEQYF. The CDR3 DNA is TGTGCCAGCAGTGAAGAAGCGGGGGGCTCCTACGAGCAGTACTTC.